The clone carrying this TCR beta chain appeared a few times. Antigen unknown. PCR was performed a second time for about 7 to 12 cycles using a sample-barcoded 5' primer and a J-beta primer mix. MiXCR was run by TCRdb on the 5' RACE reads, yielding one entry per CDR3 protein. The sample contains 1.2 million to 1.5 million distinct CDR3 sequences, around 55% of which appear only once. This sample is drawn from a study of blood T cells in healthy people across ages. For the study at large: When template switching was applied, about one barcoded beta molecule was captured per two T cells. Overall study results and limits: The study lacked donor CMV status, which possibly confounded expanded clonotype changes.

CDR1 and CDR2 from the germline V gene are MNHEY and SVGAGI. The V end was cut by 2 bases, the J end by 4 bases, with 8 bases between. The CDR3 sequence is 14 residues long. The chain combines TRBV6-5 with TRBJ2-2, with unresolved D. The material sequenced was blood. The receptor comes from a man between 18 and 29 years old in good health. CDR3 sequence (DNA): TGTGCCAGCAGTTACCCAGGCAGCACCGGGGAGCTGTTTTTT. It translates to CASSYPGSTGELFF.